This T cell receptor beta chain originates from a study of control samples from healthy donors and cancer patients. The CDR3 length is 13 residues. Per the germline V gene, CDR1 is SQVTM and CDR2 is ANQGSEA. V gave up 3 bases and J gave up 0 bases, with 6 bases separating them. The data were produced by immunoSEQ multiplex PCR, yet TCRdb's version contains in-frame clones alone and is incomplete. The sample lists tens of thousands of clones, 80% to 90% seen once, with 20% to 25% in the top ten. This chain links TRBV29-1 with TRBJ2-4; D gene ambiguous. The sequence was obtained from a man aged 50-60 years in good health. Specimen: blood. Written as DNA, the CDR3 is TGCAGCGTTGACCCTCTAGCCAAAAACATTCAGTACTTC. This codes for CSVDPLAKNIQYF.